This TCR beta chain was sequenced during a study of cytomegalovirus exposure and HLA in healthy donors. Regarding this clone: The antigen is unknown.

Study results and caveats: The authors listed 150 or so TCR beta chains as cytomegalovirus-associated. Data from an earlier analysis indicated that most TCR beta V segments were productive either about 87% or about 30% of the time. In all likelihood, a cluster of highly shared sequence variants was a sequencing artifact.

The PCR ran on 60 Vbeta and 13 Jbeta primers. Using immunoSEQ multiplex PCR, the repertoire was profiled, and TCRdb retains in-frame clones only, with some absent. Altogether about 130,000 clones are present, 76% being singletons, with the ten largest covering about 1.8%. Input material: PBMCs. This sequence was found in a female donor in good health and CMV-seropositive.

The CDR3 is CASSLRPAEPQHF. The CDR3 DNA reads TGTGCCAGCAGCTTGCGGCCGGCGGAGCCCCAGCATTTT. The chain links TRBV5-4 to TRBJ1-5; D unclear. This CDR3 contains 13 residues. CDR1 and CDR2 (germline): SGHNT, YYREEE (reference sequence). V was cut by 1 base and J by 8 bases, with 10 bases left in between.